A selection of T cell receptor beta chains follows, all from one sample in a study of T cell clones after liver transplantation. Profiled with immunoSEQ multiplex PCR; TCRdb holds only in-frame clones, not every one. The table lists fewer than 25,000 clones, approximately 93% of them singletons. The input for sequencing was CD8+ T cells from blood, taken less than 27 months after liver transplant. These receptors came from a human patient who received a liver transplant. Certain T cells may be donor cells from the graft. Both conserved end residues are part of each CDR3. The D gene is left open where the match is weak. Size is omitted from some rows. Given values are once, few, many or a class for expanded clones.

size	V	J	D	DNA	CDR3
-	TRBV9	TRBJ1-4	-	TGTGCCAGCAGCCCCGGAACTAATGAAAAACTGTTTTTT	CASSPGTNEKLFF
-	TRBV7-6	TRBJ2-1	TRBD2	TGTGCCAGCGTTTTGACTAGCGGGAGTGGTGAGCAGTTCTTC	CASVLTSGSGEQFF
-	TRBV11-3	TRBJ2-7	-	TGTGCCAGCAGCTCCCGGGAGACCTACGAGCAGTACTTC	CASSSRETYEQYF
-	TRBV29-1	TRBJ1-2	-	TGCAGCGTTCTTTGGGCCTCTGGGGATGGCTACACCTTC	CSVLWASGDGYTF
once	TRBV2	TRBJ1-3	-	TGTGCCAGCATCCGCAGCGGAAACACCATATATTTT	CASIRSGNTIYF
-	TRBV5-3	TRBJ2-1	-	TGTGCCAGAAGCTTGGTAGGGGAGCAAAACAATGAGCAGTTCTTC	CARSLVGEQNNEQFF
-	TRBV29-1	TRBJ1-1	-	TGCAGCGTTGGCCATAGCACTGAAGCTTTCTTT	CSVGHSTEAFF
-	TRBV19	TRBJ2-7	TRBD2	TGTGCCAGTAGTTCACGACTAGCGGGAGAACACGAGCAGTACTTC	CASSSRLAGEHEQYF
-	TRBV7-8	TRBJ1-1	-	TGTGCCAGCAGCCCGGGACATCCGAACACTGAAGCTTTCTTT	CASSPGHPNTEAFF
-	TRBV6-1	TRBJ2-7	TRBD1	TGTGCCAGCAGTGAGACAGGGTGGTTGTACGAGCAGTACTTC	CASSETGWLYEQYF
-	TRBV7-8	TRBJ2-7	-	TGTGCCAGCAGCCCCACCGGGAAACAAAGCTCCTACGAGCAGTACTTC	CASSPTGKQSSYEQYF
-	TRBV7-2	TRBJ2-5	TRBD2	TGTGCCAGCAGCCCGGCTCTAGCGGCTCAAGAGACCCAGTACTTC	CASSPALAAQETQYF
-	TRBV7-9	TRBJ2-1	TRBD2	TGTGCCAGCAGCCTTACTAGCGGGAGTTCGAATGAGCAGTTCTTC	CASSLTSGSSNEQFF
-	TRBV20-1	TRBJ1-1	-	TGCAGTGCAGGGACTTACACTGAAGCTTTCTTT	CSAGTYTEAFF
once	TRBV9	TRBJ2-7	TRBD2	TGTGCCAGCAGCGTGATAGCGGGAGGCTACGAGCAGTACTTC	CASSVIAGGYEQYF
once	TRBV30	TRBJ2-2	-	TGTGCGGCATGGGAAACCGGGGAGCTGTTTTTT	CAAWETGELFF
-	TRBV9	TRBJ2-7	-	TGTGCCAGCAGCGCCACGGGCGGGGATGGGACTTCTATCTACGAGCAGTACTTC	CASSATGGDGTSIYEQYF
-	TRBV7-6	TRBJ1-1	TRBD1	TGTGCCAGCAGCTTAGGGAGCCCTTCACAGGGGGCCGAGTTGGAAGCTTTCTTT	CASSLGSPSQGAELEAFF
-	TRBV19	TRBJ2-1	-	TGTGCCAGTAGTATCGCCTCCAGCTCCTACAATGAGCAGTTCTTC	CASSIASSSYNEQFF
-	TRBV10-2	TRBJ2-1	TRBD2	TGCGCCAGCAGTGATGCAACTGGACTAGCGCTTAATGAGCAGTTCTTC	CASSDATGLALNEQFF
-	TRBV7-6	TRBJ1-1	TRBD1	TGTGCCAGCAGCATCAGGGGGGGGAACACTGAAGCTTTCTTT	CASSIRGGNTEAFF
-	TRBV4-1	TRBJ2-1	TRBD2	TGCGCCAGCAGCCCCCAGGCAAGCGGGAGGGTCGATGAGCAGTTCTTC	CASSPQASGRVDEQFF
-	TRBV30	TRBJ1-1	-	TGTGCCTGGAGTGTTGGGGACTTTGAAGCTTTCTTT	CAWSVGDFEAFF
once	TRBV9	TRBJ2-4	TRBD2	TGTGCCAGCAGCGTAGAGGATAGCGGGACCATTCAGTACTTC	CASSVEDSGTIQYF
-	TRBV4-1	TRBJ2-7	TRBD1	TGCGCCAGCAGCCTCGACAGGGACCCCTACGAGCAGTACTTC	CASSLDRDPYEQYF
-	TRBV9	TRBJ1-5	-	TGTGCCAGCAGCGCGGGGGCCTATAGCAATCAGCCCCAGCATTTT	CASSAGAYSNQPQHF
-	TRBV6-5	TRBJ2-7	TRBD1	TGTGCCAGCAGTTACTCGACAGGGGGCAATTTCTACGAGCAGTACTTC	CASSYSTGGNFYEQYF
-	TRBV6-1	TRBJ1-2	TRBD1	TGTGCCAGCAGTGAAGCGCTTGGGGGGACAGGCTATGGCTACACCTTC	CASSEALGGTGYGYTF
-	TRBV25-1	TRBJ2-2	TRBD2	TGTGCCAGCAGCGGACTAGCGGGCGCGAACACCGGGGAGCTGTTTTTT	CASSGLAGANTGELFF
-	TRBV2	TRBJ2-4	-	TGTGCCAGCAGTGAGGGGAGGTGGTACTTC	CASSEGRWYF
-	TRBV7-2	TRBJ1-2	-	TGTGCCAGCAGCTTAGATGGTGGGCTAGGGGTATACGGCTACACCTTC	CASSLDGGLGVYGYTF
-	TRBV29-1	TRBJ2-1	TRBD2	TGCAGCGTTGAGGCCGGTTACGGGGGCTGGGGACTAGCCAATGAGCAGTTCTTC	CSVEAGYGGWGLANEQFF
-	TRBV7-2	TRBJ2-7	TRBD2	TGTGCCAGCAGCTTCCCCAGCGGGACTCCCTCCTACGAGCAGTACTTC	CASSFPSGTPSYEQYF
-	TRBV10-2	TRBJ1-6	-	TGCGCCAGCAGTCAGGGGATCATTGATTCACCCCTCCACTTT	CASSQGIIDSPLHF
-	TRBV27	TRBJ1-4	-	TGTGCCAGCAGTCGCAGGGGCTGGGCTAATGAAAAACTGTTTTTT	CASSRRGWANEKLFF
-	TRBV5-1	TRBJ2-2	-	TGCGCCAGCAGCCACCGAAGGTTGGGACTCCAATTGTCCGGGGAGCTGTTTTTT	CASSHRRLGLQLSGELFF
-	TRBV19	TRBJ1-4	-	TGTGCCAGTACGGATGGGGGTGAAAAACTGTTTTTT	CASTDGGEKLFF
-	TRBV27	TRBJ2-5	TRBD2	TGTGCCAGCAGTTTACTAGCGGGAGGAGAGACCCAGTACTTC	CASSLLAGGETQYF
-	TRBV9	TRBJ2-3	-	TGTGCCAGCAGCGGAGGGGATAGCGCCACAGATACGCAGTATTTT	CASSGGDSATDTQYF
-	TRBV6-1	TRBJ2-7	TRBD1	TGTGCCAGCAGTGAATCACTACCCGGGACAGGGGACTACGAGCAGTACTTC	CASSESLPGTGDYEQYF
-	TRBV4-2	TRBJ2-7	TRBD2	TGTGCCAGCAGCCAACCCGGACTAGCGAATTACGAGCAGTACTTC	CASSQPGLANYEQYF
-	TRBV9	TRBJ2-3	-	TGTGCCAGCAGCGTAGGGGGACCGACAGATACGCAGTATTTT	CASSVGGPTDTQYF
once	TRBV7-3	TRBJ2-3	TRBD1	TGTGCCAGCAGCTTAACGCTCAGGGGGCCGGAGGATACGCAGTATTTT	CASSLTLRGPEDTQYF
-	TRBV2	TRBJ2-7	-	TGTGCCAGCAGTGAAGCGGGAGCCACTATGGTCTACGAGCAGTACTTC	CASSEAGATMVYEQYF
-	TRBV5-8	TRBJ2-7	TRBD1	TGTGCCAGCAGCTTAGGTAGGACAGGTCCTCTCGAGCAGTACTTC	CASSLGRTGPLEQYF
-	TRBV20-1	TRBJ2-1	-	TGCAGTGCAGTGCAAGGAGAGCAGTTCTTC	CSAVQGEQFF
-	TRBV30	TRBJ2-7	TRBD1	TGTGCCTGGAGCACCGGGACAGGAGGATTCTACGAGCAGTACTTC	CAWSTGTGGFYEQYF
-	TRBV28	TRBJ1-1	TRBD1	TGTGCCAGCAGTTTATCAGGGGGCGTGGATGGAGACTCTGAAGCTTTCTTT	CASSLSGGVDGDSEAFF
-	TRBV29-1	TRBJ2-1	TRBD2	TGCAGCGTTGAGAGCGGGAGGGATTACAATGAGCAGTTCTTC	CSVESGRDYNEQFF
-	TRBV11-2	TRBJ2-5	TRBD1	TGTGCCAGCAGCTTGGGGACAGGGTGGGACCAGTACTTC	CASSLGTGWDQYF
-	TRBV6-5	TRBJ1-4	TRBD1	TGTGCCAGCACCAAGACAGGGGTACGTGAAAAACTGTTTTTT	CASTKTGVREKLFF
-	TRBV30	TRBJ1-4	-	TGTGCCTGGAATGCTGGGGGTTGGACTAATGAAAAACTGTTTTTT	CAWNAGGWTNEKLFF
once	TRBV27	TRBJ2-7	-	TGTGCCAGCAGTTTAGGACAGCCCTACGAGCAGTACTTC	CASSLGQPYEQYF
once	TRBV2	TRBJ1-5	-	TGTGCCAGCAGCGAACTGGACATTAACCTGAATCAGCCCCAGCATTTT	CASSELDINLNQPQHF
-	TRBV14	TRBJ2-1	-	TGTGCCAGCAGCCAAGATGCCCCCCTGAATGAGCAGTTCTTC	CASSQDAPLNEQFF
-	TRBV28	TRBJ2-1	-	TGTGCCAGCAGCTCAGGGCTCTCCTACAATGAGCAGTTCTTC	CASSSGLSYNEQFF
once	TRBV27	TRBJ1-2	-	TGTGCCAGCAGCGTAAACGGTGGGTTCTATGGCTACACCTTC	CASSVNGGFYGYTF
-	TRBV6-5	TRBJ1-1	TRBD1	TGTGCCAGTCTCGGGGGACAGACGTTTGAAGCTTTCTTT	CASLGGQTFEAFF
-	TRBV9	TRBJ1-4	TRBD1	TGTGCCAGCAGCAACCCCTCTACAGGGGGCCCTAATGAAAAACTGTTTTTT	CASSNPSTGGPNEKLFF
-	TRBV27	TRBJ1-5	-	TGTGCCAGCAGTTTCGTACCCGCCGGAAAATATAGCAATCAGCCCCAGCATTTT	CASSFVPAGKYSNQPQHF